These T cell receptor beta chains were read from a single sample in a study of blood T cells in healthy people across ages. TCRdb recomputed calls from the 5' RACE reads with MiXCR, one row per CDR3 protein. Of more than 800,000 distinct CDR3 sequences in the sample, less than 35% are singletons; the top ten hold around a sixth. Sequences were obtained from blood. All receptors come from a woman older than 75 in good health. The CDR3 runs from the conserved cysteine through the conserved F or W. D genes are given only for firm matches.

TRBJ2-7 TRBV27 . CASSGTNRYEQYF
TRBJ1-1 TRBV6-5 TRBD1 CASSSFPGQGFMYTEAFF
TRBJ2-7 TRBV6-2/TRBV6-3 . CASSYSAQGGPSRYEQYF
TRBJ1-2 TRBV7-2 . CASSLAQGPYGYTF
TRBJ2-3 TRBV9 . CASSGQGYTDTQYF
. TRBV24-1 . CATSDPRVAQETQYF
TRBJ2-5 TRBV7-9 . CASSLAPTVRPQETQYF
TRBJ1-4 TRBV25-1 . CASSEGGAANEKLFF
TRBJ2-1 TRBV25-1 . CASTLGIGNEQFF
TRBJ1-6 TRBV7-9 . CASSFDSDNSPLHF
TRBJ1-5 TRBV19 . CASSRGAGGPQHF
TRBJ1-4 TRBV5-1 TRBD1 CASRLGQGLEKLFF
TRBJ1-5 TRBV12-3/TRBV12-4 TRBD1 CASSFGRGLQPQHF
TRBJ2-5 TRBV2 . CASSEARSQETQYF
TRBJ1-2 TRBV7-2 TRBD1 CASSLGRTGGNGYTF
TRBJ1-6 TRBV27 . CASSLRTYNSPLHF
TRBJ2-5 TRBV20-1 . CSAQLAETQYF
TRBJ1-1 TRBV5-1 . CASSEEVREVPEAFF
TRBJ2-7 TRBV4-3 TRBD2 CASSQDPGGLEQYF
TRBJ1-5 TRBV29-1 TRBD1 CSVLTAGGQPQHF
TRBJ1-2 TRBV6-6 . CASSYRTWDYGYTF
TRBJ1-1 TRBV10-2 . CASRPTPSTEAFF
TRBJ2-7 TRBV12-3/TRBV12-4 . CASSFDRTSYEQYF
TRBJ2-2 TRBV18 . CASSPEIPGAPGGELFF
TRBJ2-2 TRBV4-3 TRBD2 CASSQARGGTGELFF
TRBJ2-3 TRBV9 TRBD1 CASSAGQGAPDTRYF